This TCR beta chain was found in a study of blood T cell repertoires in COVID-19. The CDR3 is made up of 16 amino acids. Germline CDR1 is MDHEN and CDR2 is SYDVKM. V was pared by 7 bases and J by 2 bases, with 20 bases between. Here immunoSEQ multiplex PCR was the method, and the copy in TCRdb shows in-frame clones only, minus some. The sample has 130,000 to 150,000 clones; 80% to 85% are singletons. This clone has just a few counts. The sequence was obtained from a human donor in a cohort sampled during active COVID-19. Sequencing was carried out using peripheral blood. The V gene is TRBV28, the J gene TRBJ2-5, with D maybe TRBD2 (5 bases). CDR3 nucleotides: TGTGCCAGCATTAGTCCGTCTAGCCCCCCTCAAGAGACCCAGTACTTC. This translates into CASISPSSPPQETQYF. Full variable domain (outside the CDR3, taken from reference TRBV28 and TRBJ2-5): DVKVTQSSRYLVKRTGEKVFLECVQDMDHENMFWYRQDPGLGLRLIYFSYDVKMKEKGDIPEGYSVSREKKERFSLILESASTNQTSMYLCASISPSSPPQETQYFGPGTRLLVL.